One T cell receptor beta chain is described in this entry. The antigen is not known. This sample is drawn from a study of T cell repertoires in cytomegalovirus infection. Background on the study: The public TCR beta signatures pointed to both CMV infection and matching HLA type. Study observations and caveats: Cumulated frequencies of public TCR beta families served to identify carriers of CMV plus the relevant HLA.

Germline CDR1 LNHNV, CDR2 YYDKDF (reference sequence). Trimming pared 5 bases from V and 0 bases from J, leaving 22 bases between. This CDR3 has 18 residues. TCRdb re-derived calls from the reads in MiXCR, one entry per CDR3 protein. The sample records approximately 260,000 distinct CDR3 sequences, approximately 17% being singletons. Sequencing was performed on CD8+ T cells from PBMCs. This TCR came from a human donor in good health (CMV status not recorded). Some clones in this sample may be carry-over from other donors' samples. V gene TRBV15 combines with J gene TRBJ1-2, with a weak D call TRBD1 (6 bases). For the CDR3, the DNA is TGTGCCACCAGCTCTCAGGGGACATTTCATACTACTAACTATGGCTACACCTTC. Translated: CATSSQGTFHTTNYGYTF.